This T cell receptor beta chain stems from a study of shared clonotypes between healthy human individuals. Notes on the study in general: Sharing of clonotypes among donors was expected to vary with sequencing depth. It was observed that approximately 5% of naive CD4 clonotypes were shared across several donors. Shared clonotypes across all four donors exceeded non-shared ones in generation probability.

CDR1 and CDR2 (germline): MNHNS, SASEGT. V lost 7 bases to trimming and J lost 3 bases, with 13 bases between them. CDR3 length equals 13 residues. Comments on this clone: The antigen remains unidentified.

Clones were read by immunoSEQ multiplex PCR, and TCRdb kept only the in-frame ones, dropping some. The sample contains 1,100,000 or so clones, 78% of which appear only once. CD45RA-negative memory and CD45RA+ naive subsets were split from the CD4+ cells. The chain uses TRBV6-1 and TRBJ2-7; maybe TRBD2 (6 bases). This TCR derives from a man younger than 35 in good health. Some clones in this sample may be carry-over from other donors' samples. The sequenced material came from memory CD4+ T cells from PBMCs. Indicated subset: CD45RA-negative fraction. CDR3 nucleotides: TGTGCCAGCAAGGCGGGTAGCGGCTACGAGCAGTACTTC. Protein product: CASKAGSGYEQYF.